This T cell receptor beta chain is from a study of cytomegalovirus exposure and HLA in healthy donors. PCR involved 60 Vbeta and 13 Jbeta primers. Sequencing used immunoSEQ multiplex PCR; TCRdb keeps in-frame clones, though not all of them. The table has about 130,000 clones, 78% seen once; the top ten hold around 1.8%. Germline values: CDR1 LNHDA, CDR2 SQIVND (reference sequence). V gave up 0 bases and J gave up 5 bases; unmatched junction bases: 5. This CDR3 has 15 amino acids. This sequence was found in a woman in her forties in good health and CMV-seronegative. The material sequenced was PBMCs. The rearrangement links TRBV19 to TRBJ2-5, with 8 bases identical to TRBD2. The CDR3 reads CASSIDLAGGETQYF. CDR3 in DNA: TGTGCCAGTAGTATAGATCTGGCGGGAGGTGAGACCCAGTACTTC.